These 14 T cell receptor beta chains share one sample of origin, sequenced in a study of OX40 agonist ivuxolimab in advanced cancers. Library generation was performed with the immunoSEQ multiplex PCR assay. TCRdb took over this immuneACCESS table, retaining in-frame rearrangements with V and J assigned. Such tables are incomplete; in checked studies, under half of the missing clones stem from an unresolved V gene, and the remainder is unexplained. Here the sample has about 75,000 clones; about 86% occur a single time. The ten largest clones capture nearly 8% of the sample. Sequenced material: CD4+ or CD8+ T cells sorted from blood, taken in a trial of the OX40 agonist ivuxolimab. These receptor sequences come from an adult with an advanced solid tumor such as melanoma, head and neck, liver or kidney cancer.

The rearrangement links TRBV19 to TRBJ2-1; 9 positions match TRBD2. The CDR3 has 20 amino acids. Germline-derived CDR1 and CDR2 are LNHDA and SQIVND (reference sequence). The V gene end was trimmed by 5 bases and the J gene end by 1 base; junction bases not matched to a gene: 18. This CDR3 is CASSPDWGASGAFSYNEQFF. The CDR3 DNA is TGTGCCAGTAGTCCCGATTGGGGGGCTAGCGGGGCCTTTTCCTACAATGAGCAGTTCTTC.

The chain combines TRBV27 with TRBJ2-1; TRBD2 agrees at 8 bases. V was pared by 6 bases and J by 7 bases, with 11 bases of the junction left unmatched. The CDR3 is made up of 15 amino acids. Per germline, CDR1 MNHEY and CDR2 SMNVEV (reference sequence). CDR3 loop: CASSPGTSLKNEQFF. The CDR3 nucleotides are TGTGCCAGCAGCCCCGGGACTAGTCTTAAAAATGAGCAGTTCTTC.

The J gene is TRBJ2-7, the V gene TRBV2; 9 nucleotides agree with TRBD1. V gave up 8 bases and J gave up 7 bases; unmatched junction bases: 6. The CDR3 loop spans 12 amino acids. Germline V gene data show CDR1 as SNHLY and CDR2 as FYNNEI. The chain's CDR3 is CASETGGTEQYF. As DNA, the CDR3 is TGTGCCAGCGAGACAGGGGGTACGGAGCAGTACTTC.

The CDR3 loop reads CASSDRTLTQYF. As DNA, the CDR3 is TGTGCCAGTAGTGATAGGACCCTGACGCAGTATTTT. The chain carries TRBV19 and TRBJ2-3; no definite D call. CDR1 and CDR2 from the germline V gene are LNHDA and SQIVND (reference sequence). Trimming removed 5 bases from V and 9 bases from J, with 12 bases in between. This CDR3 is 12 amino acids long.

This sequence joins TRBV5-1 and TRBJ2-1; 7 positions match TRBD2. Germline trimming cut 2 bases from V and 14 bases from J; bases unmatched to any gene: 10. The CDR3 covers 13 residues. Germline V gene lookup returns CDR1 SGHRS and CDR2 YFSETQ. The CDR3 bases are TGCGCCAGCAGCTTTACCGTTGGCGGGGGAAAGTTCTTC. This codes for CASSFTVGGGKFF. Combining the CDR3 with reference TRBV5-1 and TRBJ2-1 gives the whole variable domain KAGVTQTPRYLIKTRGQQVTLSCSPISGHRSVSWYQQTPGQGLQFLFEYFSETQRNKGNFPGRFSGRQFSNSRSEMNVSTLELGDSALYLCASSFTVGGGKFFGPGTRLTVL.

The V and J genes are TRBV7-8 and TRBJ2-7; TRBD2 agrees at 7 bases. From germline, CDR1 is SGHVS and CDR2 FQNEAQ. J lost 5 bases, V lost 5 bases, and 3 bases had no gene match. CDR3 size: 12 residues. The CDR3 DNA reads TGTGCCAGCAGCCCGACTAGCAACGAGCAGTACTTC. It specifies CASSPTSNEQYF.

The gene calls are TRBV6-6 and TRBJ2-1; D is undetermined. CDR1 and CDR2 (germline): MNHNY, SVGAGI (reference sequence). The CDR3 totals 15 residues. Trimming pared 0 bases from V and 7 bases from J, leaving 13 bases between. The CDR3 bases are TGTGCCAGCAGTTACTCGGGATTGGCCGGGAATGAGCAGTTCTTC. Translating gives CASSYSGLAGNEQFF.

The count of this clone is one. The chain employs TRBV5-1 and TRBJ1-5; 7 bases line up with TRBD1. J gave up 5 bases and V 1 base, and 6 bases lay outside the gene matches. The germline CDR1 and CDR2 sequences are SGHRS and YFSETQ. The CDR3 is 15 residues long. CDR3 amino acids: CASSLKGARDQPQHF. Here the CDR3 DNA reads TGCGCCAGCAGCTTGAAGGGGGCGCGGGATCAGCCCCAGCATTTT.

The rearrangement joins TRBV6-5 to TRBJ1-1; 9 nucleotides align to TRBD1. Trimming cost V 6 bases and J 4 bases; bases outside gene matches: 6. CDR1 MNHEY and CDR2 SVGAGI come from the germline V gene. The CDR3 covers 14 residues. The CDR3 sequence is CASSPGQGGTEAFF. The CDR3 DNA reads as TGTGCCAGCAGCCCGGGACAGGGTGGCACTGAAGCTTTCTTT.

The chain joins TRBV7-9 to TRBJ2-6; D not resolved. The CDR3 totals 13 residues. The V and J ends lost 2 bases and 4 bases respectively, with 3 bases between them. From germline, CDR1 is SEHNR and CDR2 FQNEAQ (reference sequence). The CDR3 here is CASSLLGANVLTF. The CDR3, as DNA: TGTGCCAGCAGCTTATTAGGGGCCAACGTCCTGACTTTC.

V and J are TRBV27 and TRBJ2-7; D is perhaps TRBD1 (8 bases). The germline V gene has CDR1 MNHEY and CDR2 SMNVEV (reference sequence). Trimming stripped 4 bases from V and 2 bases from J, with 24 bases between. CDR3 size: 18 residues. DNA of the CDR3: TGTGCCAGCAGTTCGCCAGGGGGGGCAGGGGGCGTCCCCTACGAGCAGTACTTC. This gives the protein CASSSPGGAGGVPYEQYF.

The chain is built from TRBV7-2 and TRBJ2-7; a possible D gene is TRBD1 (7 bases). The CDR3 covers 15 residues. CDR1 SGHTA and CDR2 FQGNSA come from the germline V gene. The ends were cut back, 5 bases at V and 1 base at J, with 15 bases in the middle. The CDR3, as DNA: TGTGCCAGCAGCGGAAGGGCAGGGGGGTCCTACGAGCAGTACTTC. Residues: CASSGRAGGSYEQYF. Full variable domain (remainder filled in from reference TRBV7-2 and TRBJ2-7): GAGVSQSPSNKVTEKGKDVELRCDPISGHTALYWYRQSLGQGLEFLIYFQGNSAPDKSGLPSDRFSAERTGGSVSTLTIQRTQQEDSAVYLCASSGRAGGSYEQYFGPGTRLTVT.

The CDR3 DNA is TGTGCCAGCAGCCAGAACCCTCCAGCGGGAGGGAAGTCCGGGGAGCTGTTTTTT. The encoded protein is CASSQNPPAGGKSGELFF. The chain has TRBV7-2 and TRBJ2-2, with 10 bases lining up with TRBD2. The CDR3 totals 18 residues. V lost 5 bases and J lost 6; bases outside the gene matches: 15. CDR1 and CDR2 from the germline V gene are SGHTA and FQGNSA. The whole variable domain, remainder taken from reference TRBV7-2 and TRBJ2-2, is GAGVSQSPSNKVTEKGKDVELRCDPISGHTALYWYRQSLGQGLEFLIYFQGNSAPDKSGLPSDRFSAERTGGSVSTLTIQRTQQEDSAVYLCASSQNPPAGGKSGELFFGEGSRLTVL.

The chain combines TRBV5-1 with TRBJ2-4; 11 nucleotides match TRBD1. From germline, CDR1 is SGHRS and CDR2 YFSETQ. V was clipped by 0 bases and J by 10 bases; unmatched bases: 6. The CDR3 loop spans 15 amino acids. The CDR3 sequence is CASSLAGQGAGIQYF. CDR3 in DNA: TGCGCCAGCAGCTTGGCCGGACAGGGGGCGGGTATTCAGTACTTC.